The clone carrying this T cell receptor beta chain was picked up a small number of times. What it binds is not known. This sample stems from a study of Tregs in tolerant kidney transplant recipients. Study findings and constraints: Tolerant patients' donor-specific Tregs expanded beyond overall Tregs, suggesting antigen-driven growth. Nucleotide sequences could not be compared across some patients' samples due to primer changes. Few patients were studied, so findings need validation in larger groups.

Profiled with immunoSEQ multiplex PCR; TCRdb holds only in-frame clones, not every one. The sample contains roughly 80,000 clones, roughly nine tenths of which appear only once. The germline V gene encodes CDR1 LNHDA and CDR2 SQIVND (reference sequence). J was trimmed by 4 bases and V by 4 bases; bases with no gene match: 7. CDR3 length: 15 amino acids. Mixed chimerism was transient after nonmyeloablative marrow transplants from related graft donors. Thawed PBMCs were FACS-sorted into unstimulated CD4+CD25+CD127- regulatory T cells, CD4+CD25- non-regulatory cells, CD4 and CD8 cells. The chain joins TRBV19 to TRBJ1-1; 9 nucleotides align to TRBD1. This material consisted of CD4+ T cells from blood (PBMCs), taken 24 months after the transplant. The source of this sequence is a human patient who received a combined kidney and bone marrow transplant. Some T cells may arise from the graft donor. For the CDR3, the DNA is TGTGCCAGTAGTAGTAGGACAGGGGTGACCACTGAAGCTTTCTTT. Amino acid sequence: CASSSRTGVTTEAFF.